The rows below give T cell receptor beta chains drawn from one sample of a study of cytomegalovirus exposure and HLA in healthy donors. Only in-frame clones appear in the TCRdb table, and some are missing; sequencing was by immunoSEQ multiplex PCR. This table holds about 150,000 clones, about 80% found once. Material for sequencing was PBMCs. The source of these receptors is a middle-aged woman in good health and CMV-seronegative. Both conserved end residues are part of each CDR3. D genes are given only for firm matches. A clone size is listed for some rows: how often the clone was seen (once, few, many), or a class if it is expanded.

D	size	V	J	DNA	CDR3
TRBD2	NA	TRBV5-4	TRBJ2-1	TGTGCCAGCAGCTTGGGTGGACTAGCGGGAGAAATTGAGCAGTTCTTC	CASSLGGLAGEIEQFF
NA	NA	TRBV6-5	TRBJ2-7	TGTGCCAGCCTAAGTCCCCCGGACGAGCAGTACTTC	CASLSPPDEQYF
NA	NA	TRBV7-2	TRBJ1-6	TGTGCCAGCACCCTGAGGGGACAATCTTCACCCCTCCACTTT	CASTLRGQSSPLHF
NA	NA	TRBV28	TRBJ2-7	TGTGCCAGCACCCCAGGCGGGATCGCCTACGAGCAGTACTTC	CASTPGGIAYEQYF
TRBD1	NA	TRBV18	TRBJ1-4	TGTGCCAGCTCACAAGGACAGGGGGCCCTTCATGGGAGTGAAAAACTGTTTTTT	CASSQGQGALHGSEKLFF
TRBD2	NA	TRBV7-3	TRBJ2-1	TGTGCCAGCAGCGAGACTAGCGGGAGTTTTTTGTTCTTC	CASSETSGSFLFF
TRBD2	NA	TRBV7-3	TRBJ2-3	TGTGCCAGCAGCCGGGGGGGCCCCGCAGATACGCAGTATTTT	CASSRGGPADTQYF
TRBD1	few	TRBV19	TRBJ1-4	TGTGCCAGTACTTCTAGAGGGGACAGGGCGGGTGAAAAACTGTTTTTT	CASTSRGDRAGEKLFF
NA	NA	TRBV6-5	TRBJ1-3	TGTGCCAGCAGTCGAGACAGAACGAGAAACACCATATATTTT	CASSRDRTRNTIYF
NA	NA	TRBV10-3	TRBJ1-1	TGTGCCATCAGTGAGGGGGCGGGGATGAACACTGAAGCTTTCTTT	CAISEGAGMNTEAFF
NA	NA	TRBV21-1	TRBJ2-7	TGTGCCAGCAGGGACTCTAGATACCCCTACGAGCAGTACTTC	CASRDSRYPYEQYF
NA	NA	TRBV6-5	TRBJ1-1	TGTGCCAGCAGTTATTCACAGACGGCGGGCACTGAAGCTTTCTTT	CASSYSQTAGTEAFF
NA	once	TRBV7-9	TRBJ1-4	TGTGCCAGCAGCTTGGGGGGAACTAATGAAAAACTGTTTTTT	CASSLGGTNEKLFF
NA	once	TRBV9	TRBJ1-2	TGTGCCAGCAGTGACTCGAGCAACTATGGCTACACCTTC	CASSDSSNYGYTF
NA	NA	TRBV18	TRBJ2-7	TGTGCCAGCTCACGGGCTGTTGGGCACTCCTACGAGCAGTACTTC	CASSRAVGHSYEQYF
TRBD2	NA	TRBV7-2	TRBJ2-1	TGTGCCAGCGGTCTAGCGGGAGAGGGGCAGTTCTTC	CASGLAGEGQFF
NA	NA	TRBV11-3	TRBJ1-3	TGTGCCAGCAGCTTGAGAGACACCATATATTTT	CASSLRDTIYF
TRBD1	NA	TRBV4-2	TRBJ1-2	TGTGCCAGCAGCCAAGATACAGGGGTGGGTGGCTACACCTTC	CASSQDTGVGGYTF
TRBD2	few	TRBV23-1	TRBJ2-5	TGCGCCAGCATTGCACCGGGCCCGGGGGGAGAAGAGACCCAGTACTTC	CASIAPGPGGEETQYF
TRBD2	NA	TRBV4-1	TRBJ2-3	TGCGCCAGCAGCCAAGAAGAGATGGGTCTAGCGGGGGGGCGAGATACGCAGTATTTT	CASSQEEMGLAGGRDTQYF
TRBD1	few	TRBV7-2	TRBJ1-3	TGTGCCAGCAGCAGGCAGGGGGCAGCCTCTGGAAACACCATATATTTT	CASSRQGAASGNTIYF
NA	NA	TRBV7-8	TRBJ2-7	TGTGCCAGCAGCTTTCTCGACGAGCAGTACTTC	CASSFLDEQYF
NA	NA	TRBV30	TRBJ2-2	TGTGCCTGGCGCGACACCGGGGAGCTGTTTTTT	CAWRDTGELFF
NA	NA	TRBV5-4	TRBJ2-2	TGTGCCAGCAGCTTGGCCTCGCGGGGCACCGGGGAGCTGTTTTTT	CASSLASRGTGELFF
TRBD1	NA	TRBV18	TRBJ1-6	TGTGCCAGCTCACTAACGGGACAGGCTGGTAATTCACCCCTCCACTTT	CASSLTGQAGNSPLHF
NA	NA	TRBV4-3	TRBJ2-7	TGCGCCAGCAGCCAAGATGTGCGGCAGCCTTACGAGCAGTACTTC	CASSQDVRQPYEQYF
NA	NA	TRBV4-1	TRBJ1-3	TGCGCCAGCAGCCAGAAAGAGGACAGCAGACAAGGTGGCAACTCTGGAAACACCATATATTTT	CASSQKEDSRQGGNSGNTIYF
NA	NA	TRBV27	TRBJ2-7	TGTGCCAGCAGCTTACTAGGTCCCTTGGAAGAGCAGTACTTC	CASSLLGPLEEQYF
TRBD1	NA	TRBV20-1	TRBJ2-1	TGCAGTGCTAGCCCCGGGACAGGGCTGTTCTTC	CSASPGTGLFF
TRBD2	NA	TRBV7-6	TRBJ2-1	TGTGCCAGCAGCTTGCCGACTAGCGGGAGCTACAATGAGCAGTTCTTC	CASSLPTSGSYNEQFF
TRBD1	NA	TRBV4-1	TRBJ2-7	TGCGCCAGCAGCCCACAGGGGGGTTACGAGCAGTACTTC	CASSPQGGYEQYF
NA	NA	TRBV7-9	TRBJ2-2	TGTGCCAGCAGCTCACGGAGGGGGCCCACCGGGGAGCTGTTTTTT	CASSSRRGPTGELFF
NA	NA	TRBV29-1	TRBJ2-3	TGCAGCTCTTCCGCAGGATTTATAAACACAGATACGCAGTATTTT	CSSSAGFINTDTQYF
NA	NA	TRBV7-2	TRBJ1-5	TGTGCCAGCAGCTTAGAACGCAGGGCACAGCCCCAGCATTTT	CASSLERRAQPQHF
NA	few	TRBV6-7	TRBJ2-5	TGTGCCACCGCCCGCGGGGGCCCGGCCCCGGAGACCCAGTACTTC	CATARGGPAPETQYF
TRBD1	NA	TRBV11-3	TRBJ1-6	TGTGCCAGCAGCTTAGGGCCCGGGACAGGCCTTTCGCCCCTCCACTTT	CASSLGPGTGLSPLHF
NA	NA	TRBV27	TRBJ2-7	TGTGCCAGCAGTTTTGGACCAGGGTACGAGCAGTACTTC	CASSFGPGYEQYF
TRBD2	NA	TRBV7-8	TRBJ2-7	TGTGCCAGCAGCCTAGCGGGTATCAGCGGGGGGTACGAGCAGTACTTC	CASSLAGISGGYEQYF
TRBD2	NA	TRBV4-3	TRBJ2-1	TGCGCCAGCAGCCAAGATTTTAGCGGGGGGCTCTACAATGAGCAGTTCTTC	CASSQDFSGGLYNEQFF
NA	NA	TRBV19	TRBJ2-4	TGTGCCAGTAGCTCCCTTACCCGACTAGCCAAAAACATTCAGTACTTC	CASSSLTRLAKNIQYF
NA	NA	TRBV6-1	TRBJ1-4	TGTGCCAGCAGTGAAGACCAGGGCACTGAAAATGAAAAACTGTTTTTT	CASSEDQGTENEKLFF
TRBD1	NA	TRBV29-1	TRBJ2-1	TGCAGCGTTGACGACAGGGGGTCATATGAGCAGTTCTTC	CSVDDRGSYEQFF
TRBD1	NA	TRBV5-6	TRBJ2-7	TGTGCCAGCAGCTGGGGGACAGGGGTTTACGAGCAGTACTTC	CASSWGTGVYEQYF
TRBD2	once	TRBV4-1	TRBJ2-6	TGCGCCAGCAGCCAAGATGGGACTAGCGGGAGTTTCTCTGGGGCCAACGTCCTGACTTTC	CASSQDGTSGSFSGANVLTF
TRBD1	NA	TRBV7-9	TRBJ2-1	TGTGCCAGCAGCTTAGCAACAGGGGGCAATGAGCAGTTCTTC	CASSLATGGNEQFF
NA	NA	TRBV7-9	TRBJ1-1	TGTGCCAGCAGCTTAGGAGGTCGCACTGAAGCTTTCTTT	CASSLGGRTEAFF
TRBD2	once	TRBV11-2	TRBJ2-2	TGTGCCAGCAGCCTAGAGCGGGGGACCGGGGAGCTGTTTTTT	CASSLERGTGELFF
TRBD2	NA	TRBV9	TRBJ2-3	TGTGCCAGCAGCTATAGCGGGGCCATACAGGCGGATACGCAGTATTTT	CASSYSGAIQADTQYF
NA	NA	TRBV4-3	TRBJ2-7	TGCGCCAGCAGCCAAGATCTATCGGGGACCTACGAGCAGTACTTC	CASSQDLSGTYEQYF
NA	NA	TRBV7-3	TRBJ2-2	TGTGCCAGCAGCTTTTCACAGGGTATCGGGGAGCTGTTTTTT	CASSFSQGIGELFF
TRBD2	NA	TRBV6-6	TRBJ2-7	TGTGCCACCAACCGGGGGGGCGGATACGAGCAGTACTTC	CATNRGGGYEQYF
NA	once	TRBV29-1	TRBJ2-1	TGCAGCGTAAAACAGGGTGATGAGCAGTTCTTC	CSVKQGDEQFF
NA	NA	TRBV14	TRBJ2-7	TGTGCCAGCAGCCCTTATAGCTCCTACGAGCAGTACTTC	CASSPYSSYEQYF
TRBD2	once	TRBV27	TRBJ2-1	TGTGCCAGCCTCCCAACTAGCGGGTACTCCTACAATGAGCAGTTCTTC	CASLPTSGYSYNEQFF